These 27 T cell receptor beta chains came from one sample sequenced in a study of OX40 agonist ivuxolimab in advanced cancers. Measured with immunoSEQ multiplex PCR; TCRdb has only the in-frame clones, and not every one. The data contain tens of thousands of clones, 65% to 90% of them singletons. The sequencing here drew on CD4+ or CD8+ T cells sorted from blood, taken in a trial of the OX40 agonist ivuxolimab. These receptors came from an adult with an advanced solid tumor such as melanoma, head and neck, liver or kidney cancer.

This chain joins TRBV28 and TRBJ1-1; D might be TRBD1 (5 bases). The germline V and J ends were trimmed by 6 bases and 5 bases, with 13 bases remaining between them. The CDR3 contains 13 residues. The germline V gene encodes CDR1 MDHEN and CDR2 SYDVKM. Written as DNA, the CDR3 is TGTGCCAGCAGCCCCGGGGCGGGTACTGAAGCTTTCTTT. It is translated as CASSPGAGTEAFF.

CDR3 coding DNA: TGTGCCAGCAGCCAGGGGTTTGGCAATCAGCCCCAGCATTTT. Translation gives CASSQGFGNQPQHF. The chain uses TRBV2 and TRBJ1-5, with TRBD1 as a possible D gene (6 bases). Looked up from germline, CDR1 is SNHLY and CDR2 is FYNNEI. Trimming left V 6 bases short and J 2 bases short, with 11 bases between. The CDR3 consists of 14 residues.

The rearrangement joins TRBV29-1 to TRBJ2-3; perhaps TRBD1 as D (5 bases). This CDR3 has 11 amino acids. V was shortened by 6 bases and J by 6 bases, with 10 bases between the two germline ends. From germline, CDR1 is SQVTM and CDR2 ANQGSEA. The CDR3 DNA reads as TGCAGCGTCGAGGCAGGGGATACGCAGTATTTT. This sequence encodes CSVEAGDTQYF.

The chain joins TRBV5-1 to TRBJ1-6, with D maybe TRBD1 (6 bases). CDR1 is SGHRS, CDR2 YFSETQ, per germline. This CDR3 is 14 amino acids long. V was clipped by 4 bases and J by 11 bases, with 16 bases between them. CDR3 nucleotides: TGCGCCAGCAGCCCGCAGGGGACGGGGACACCCCTCCACTTT. Translating gives CASSPQGTGTPLHF.

The chain employs TRBV2 and TRBJ2-4; possible D gene TRBD2, 5 bases. CDR3 length: 15 amino acids. Germline V gene sequence: CDR1 SNHLY, CDR2 FYNNEI. V lost 5 bases to trimming and J lost 4 bases, with 15 bases between them. The CDR3 here is CASSPVTREKNIQYF. CDR3 coding DNA: TGTGCCAGCAGTCCAGTGACAAGGGAGAAAAACATTCAGTACTTC. Variable domain in full (rest from reference TRBV2 and TRBJ2-4): EPEVTQTPSHQVTQMGQEVILRCVPISNHLYFYWYRQILGQKVEFLVSFYNNEISEKSEIFDDQFSVERPDGSNFTLKIRSTKLEDSAMYFCASSPVTREKNIQYFGAGTRLSVL.

The rearrangement uses TRBV6-1 and TRBJ1-4, with a weak D call TRBD1 (6 bases). In germline, CDR1 is MNHNS, CDR2 SASEGT. V was trimmed by 1 base and J by 4 bases, leaving 10 bases between them. The CDR3 is made up of 15 amino acids. CDR3 loop: CASSEVGRGNEKLFF. DNA for the CDR3: TGTGCCAGCAGTGAAGTGGGCAGGGGTAATGAAAAACTGTTTTTT.

This chain joins TRBV28 and TRBJ2-3; 11 bases map to TRBD2. The trim removed 4 bases at V and 5 bases at J, leaving 8 bases unmatched. This CDR3 comprises 16 residues. Germline V gene sequence: CDR1 MDHEN, CDR2 SYDVKM. The CDR3 protein is CASSSPGLAGGDTQYF. CDR3 DNA sequence: TGTGCCAGCAGTTCGCCCGGGCTAGCGGGGGGAGATACGCAGTATTTT. The full variable domain, its missing parts supplied by reference TRBV28 and TRBJ2-3, is DVKVTQSSRYLVKRTGEKVFLECVQDMDHENMFWYRQDPGLGLRLIYFSYDVKMKEKGDIPEGYSVSREKKERFSLILESASTNQTSMYLCASSSPGLAGGDTQYFGPGTRLTVL.

The sample holds a few counts of this clone. The chain uses TRBV2 and TRBJ2-7; a possible D gene is TRBD2 (5 bases). V lost 6 bases to trimming and J lost 4 bases, with 19 bases between them. Per germline, CDR1 SNHLY and CDR2 FYNNEI. CDR3 length: 15 residues. This chain's CDR3 is CASSRGRLVLYEQYF. CDR3 nucleotide sequence: TGTGCCAGCAGCCGAGGGCGGCTAGTCCTATACGAGCAGTACTTC. The variable domain in full, with the rest retrieved from reference TRBV2 and TRBJ2-7, is EPEVTQTPSHQVTQMGQEVILRCVPISNHLYFYWYRQILGQKVEFLVSFYNNEISEKSEIFDDQFSVERPDGSNFTLKIRSTKLEDSAMYFCASSRGRLVLYEQYFGPGTRLTVT.

This clone turned up a few times. This chain links TRBV30 with TRBJ1-2, with D perhaps TRBD1 (5 bases). This CDR3 has 13 residues. Germline CDR1 GTSNPN, CDR2 SVGIG (reference sequence). V was shortened by 4 bases and J by 5 bases, with 14 bases between the two germline ends. DNA of the CDR3: TGTGCCTGGACCGGCGGGGGATCGTATGGCTACACCTTC. Translating it yields CAWTGGGSYGYTF.

V gene TRBV11-2 combines with J gene TRBJ2-4; D not certain. The CDR3 runs 14 residues. The V end was cut by 7 bases, the J end by 0 bases, with 10 bases between. CDR1 and CDR2 from the germline V gene are SGHAT and FQNNGV. The CDR3 loop is CASTSRLAKNIQYF. The CDR3 bases are TGTGCCAGCACCTCCCGATTAGCCAAAAACATTCAGTACTTC.

This chain connects TRBV25-1 to TRBJ2-1, with a possible D match to TRBD1 (6 bases). The CDR3 spans 14 residues. V was trimmed by 8 bases and J by 1 base, leaving 12 bases between them. Looked up from germline, CDR1 is MGHDK and CDR2 is SYGVNS. CDR3 in DNA: TGTGCCAGCTGTTCGGGACATTCCTACAATGAGCAGTTCTTC. Residues: CASCSGHSYNEQFF.

The chain combines TRBV6-1 with TRBJ1-6; no clear D. V was cut by 3 bases and J by 0 bases, with 15 bases left in between. CDR3 size: 18 residues. Germline V gene data show CDR1 as MNHNS and CDR2 as SASEGT. CDR3 protein: CASSEFPVGSSYNSPLHF. The CDR3 DNA sequence: TGTGCCAGCAGTGAGTTTCCTGTAGGAAGCTCCTATAATTCACCCCTCCACTTT.

This clone turned up a few times. This chain links TRBV7-6 with TRBJ2-1; 7 nucleotides match TRBD2. The ends lost 7 bases at V and 7 bases at J; junction bases unmatched: 16. Germline assignment: CDR1 SGHVS and CDR2 FNYEAQ. The length of the CDR3 is 16 residues. CDR3 in DNA: TGTGCCAGCATCTCCTTGGGGACTCCCGGGGGGAATGAGCAGTTCTTC. Translated, it gives CASISLGTPGGNEQFF.

This clone has just a few counts. V is TRBV4-2 and J is TRBJ1-4; no definite D call. The CDR3 extends over 14 amino acids. V was shortened by 4 bases and J by 7 bases, with 13 bases between the two germline ends. The germline V gene encodes CDR1 LGHNA and CDR2 YNFKEQ. CDR3 coding DNA: TGTGCCAGCAGCCCCTACCGTGACGGTGAAAAACTGTTTTTT. Its translation is CASSPYRDGEKLFF.

This clone appeared once. This rearrangement joins TRBV6-6 to TRBJ2-5, with a weak D call TRBD1 (6 bases). This CDR3 has 14 amino acids. Trimming pared 6 bases from V and 1 base from J, leaving 12 bases between. The germline CDR1 and CDR2 sequences are MNHNY and SVGAGI (reference sequence). DNA of the CDR3: TGTGCCAGCAGCCACCGACAGGTCCAAGAGACCCAGTACTTC. It is translated as CASSHRQVQETQYF.

V is TRBV27 and J is TRBJ1-6; D possibly corresponds to TRBD1 (6 bases). This CDR3 has 13 amino acids. The germline V gene has CDR1 MNHEY and CDR2 SMNVEV (reference sequence). The V end lost 7 bases, the J end lost 6 bases, and 10 bases lay between the germline ends. The chain's CDR3 is CASKTGSNSPLHF. CDR3 DNA: TGTGCCAGCAAAACAGGGAGTAATTCACCCCTCCACTTT.

J is TRBJ1-1 and V is TRBV11-2; TRBD1 aligns across 7 bases. The V gene's germline CDR1 is SGHAT and CDR2 FQNNGV. The CDR3 has 12 residues. V gave up 8 bases and J gave up 2 bases; unmatched junction bases: 2. CDR3 protein: CASGTVNTEAFF. As DNA, the CDR3 is TGTGCCAGCGGGACAGTCAACACTGAAGCTTTCTTT.

V is TRBV9 and J is TRBJ1-2, with TRBD1 matching over 8 bases. Germline values: CDR1 SGDLS, CDR2 YYNGEE. This CDR3 spans 13 amino acids. V shed 7 bases and J 5 bases; nucleotides not matched to a gene: 7. CDR3 sequence reads: CASSGQGEYGYTF. The DNA of the CDR3 is TGTGCCAGCTCCGGACAGGGAGAATATGGCTACACCTTC.

Concerning this clone: A read error may produce the germline difference seen at one junction end. The same CDR3 is also encoded by other DNA sequences in this sample. The chain links TRBV11-2 to TRBJ2-7, with TRBD1 matching over 7 bases. The CDR3 is 14 residues long. In germline, CDR1 is SGHAT, CDR2 FQNNGV. The CDR3 DNA follows: TGTGCCAGCAGCCTAGACCGGGACAGCTACGAGCAGTACTTC. Its translation is CASSLDRDSYEQYF.

The V call is TRBV7-9, the J call TRBJ2-3, with 9 bases matching TRBD2. Germline loops: CDR1 SEHNR, CDR2 FQNEAQ (reference sequence). The CDR3 is 15 residues long. V was pared by 5 bases and J by 3 bases, with 6 bases of the junction left unmatched. DNA for the CDR3: TGTGCCAGCAGCCCCCCGGGACTAGCAACAGATACGCAGTATTTT. It yields the protein CASSPPGLATDTQYF.

The chain's CDR3 is CSGEISGAPGETQYF. The CDR3 DNA is TGCAGCGGGGAAATTAGCGGGGCCCCGGGAGAGACCCAGTACTTC. This rearrangement joins TRBV29-1 to TRBJ2-5, with 8 bases that match TRBD2. With 7 bases clipped from V and 4 bases from J, the junction kept 14 bases outside the gene matches. CDR1 and CDR2 (germline): SQVTM, ANQGSEA. The CDR3 has 15 amino acids.

The chain recombines TRBV18 with TRBJ2-3, with 10 positions matching TRBD1. This CDR3 comprises 16 residues. The trim removed 7 bases at V and 2 bases at J, leaving 9 bases unmatched. Germline CDR1 KGHSH, CDR2 LQKENI. Written as DNA, the CDR3 is TGTGCCAGCTACGATCGACAGGGGGCTGCCACAGATACGCAGTATTTT. Translated, it gives CASYDRQGAATDTQYF.

The rearrangement uses TRBV2 and TRBJ1-1; 12 positions agree with TRBD1. After removal of 7 bases from V and 4 bases from J, the junction contained 7 bases not matched to a gene. The germline CDR1 and CDR2 sequences are SNHLY and FYNNEI. The CDR3 covers 15 residues. The CDR3 region has the DNA TGTGCCAGCAAGGGACAGGGGGCGTCTCGCACTGAAGCTTTCTTT. Translation: CASKGQGASRTEAFF.

The CDR3 DNA reads TGTGCCAGCAGTGAACCTAGCTTACTCGAAGAGACCCAGTACTTC. Protein product: CASSEPSLLEETQYF. V is TRBV2 and J is TRBJ2-5; D possibly corresponds to TRBD2 (5 bases). V was clipped by 2 bases and J by 3 bases, with 13 bases between them. Germline assignment: CDR1 SNHLY and CDR2 FYNNEI. This CDR3 comprises 15 residues.

This rearrangement joins TRBV9 to TRBJ1-5; D uncertain. From germline, CDR1 is SGDLS and CDR2 YYNGEE. V lost 0 bases to trimming and J lost 2 bases, with 6 bases between them. CDR3 length equals 14 residues. The CDR3: CASSVGLGNQPQHF. In DNA, the CDR3 is TGTGCCAGCAGCGTAGGGCTCGGCAATCAGCCCCAGCATTTT. Using reference TRBV9 and TRBJ1-5 for the parts outside the CDR3, the full variable domain is DSGVTQTPKHLITATGQRVTLRCSPRSGDLSVYWYQQSLDQGLQFLIQYYNGEERAKGNILERFSAQQFPDLHSELNLSSLELGDSALYFCASSVGLGNQPQHFGDGTRLSIL.

The chain employs TRBV27 and TRBJ2-1, with a possible D match to TRBD2 (5 bases). From germline, CDR1 is MNHEY and CDR2 SMNVEV (reference sequence). V was trimmed by 6 bases and J by 0 bases, leaving 18 bases between them. The CDR3 consists of 17 residues. As DNA, the CDR3 is TGTGCCAGCAGGATGCCCTCGCGTCGGGACTCCTACAATGAGCAGTTCTTC. It translates to CASRMPSRRDSYNEQFF.

The V and J genes are TRBV4-1 and TRBJ1-1; D uncertain. The CDR3 runs to 14 residues. Germline lookup yields CDR1 MGHRA and CDR2 YSYEKL. Trimming shortened V by 1 base and J by 4 bases, and 10 bases separated the two germline ends. In DNA form, the CDR3 reads TGCGCCAGCAGCCAAGCGTGGGAGGGCACTGAAGCTTTCTTT. Translated: CASSQAWEGTEAFF.